The 27 T cell receptor beta chains given below trace back to one sample, sequenced in a study of cytomegalovirus exposure and HLA in healthy donors. The PCR used 60 Vbeta and 13 Jbeta primers. Only in-frame clones appear in the TCRdb table, and some are missing; sequencing was by immunoSEQ multiplex PCR. This table holds roughly 120,000 clones, approximately 78% found once. The sample comprised PBMCs. These receptors were collected from a middle-aged man in good health and CMV-seronegative.

The chain uses TRBV2 and TRBJ1-2; D gene unclear. The CDR3 is made up of 13 amino acids. V was clipped by 0 bases and J by 6 bases, with 8 bases between them. The germline gives CDR1 SNHLY, CDR2 FYNNEI. The CDR3 DNA reads as TGTGCCAGCAGTGAAGCAAGAGGGAATGGCTACACCTTC. Its translation is CASSEARGNGYTF.

This chain connects TRBV19 to TRBJ2-5; 7 bases align to TRBD1. The CDR3 is 16 residues long. V dropped 3 bases and J dropped 5; count of bases not matched to a gene: 12. CDR1 is LNHDA, CDR2 SQIVND, per germline (reference sequence). CDR3: CASSIDHIAQGETQYF. The CDR3 DNA reads TGTGCCAGTAGTATCGACCACATAGCACAGGGGGAGACCCAGTACTTC. The complete variable domain, with remaining parts taken from reference TRBV19 and TRBJ2-5, reads DGGITQSPKYLFRKEGQNVTLSCEQNLNHDAMYWYRQDPGQGLRLIYYSQIVNDFQKGDIAEGYSVSREKKESFPLTVTSAQKNPTAFYLCASSIDHIAQGETQYFGPGTRLLVL.

The gene calls are TRBV7-2 and TRBJ2-7, with 7 bases aligning to TRBD2. Unmatched junction bases numbered 14, after V lost 2 bases and J lost 7 bases. This CDR3 comprises 16 residues. In germline, CDR1 is SGHTA, CDR2 FQGNSA. For the CDR3, the DNA is TGTGCCAGCAGCTTAAGTATCGGACTAGTATCGGGGGAGCAGTACTTC. It codes for CASSLSIGLVSGEQYF.

V and J are TRBV19 and TRBJ1-5; TRBD1 matches at 7 bases. Losses at the gene ends were 6 bases for V and 9 bases for J; bases not matched to a gene: 14. Germline loops: CDR1 LNHDA, CDR2 SQIVND (reference sequence). The CDR3 is made up of 15 amino acids. The CDR3 region is CASSLMPGQTTPQHF. The CDR3, as DNA: TGTGCCAGTAGCCTTATGCCGGGACAGACGACGCCCCAGCATTTT.

This chain links TRBV7-9 with TRBJ1-2; 8 bases match TRBD1. V lost 6 bases, J lost 0 bases, and 9 bases stayed unmatched. Germline V lookup: CDR1 SEHNR, CDR2 FQNEAQ (reference sequence). This CDR3 has 16 amino acids. The CDR3 is CASSPGQGVTNYGYTF. The DNA of the CDR3 is TGTGCCAGCAGTCCCGGACAGGGAGTTACTAACTATGGCTACACCTTC.

The chain is built from TRBV11-3 and TRBJ2-1, with 10 bases aligning to TRBD2. This CDR3 comprises 15 residues. Germline CDR1 SGHNT, CDR2 YENEEA. J lost 9 bases, V lost 5 bases, and 10 bases had no gene match. The CDR3 coding sequence is TGTGCCAGCAGCGGGGCTAGCGGGAGTTGGGGTGAGCAGTTCTTC. This sequence encodes CASSGASGSWGEQFF. The full variable domain, with the rest looked up from reference TRBV11-3 and TRBJ2-1, is EAGVVQSPRYKIIEKKQPVAFWCNPISGHNTLYWYLQNLGQGPELLIRYENEEAVDDSQLPKDRFSAERLKGVDSTLKIQPAELGDSAVYLCASSGASGSWGEQFFGPGTRLTVL.

Concerning this clone itself: The same CDR3 arises from other DNA sequences in this sample as well. The chain joins TRBV6-1 to TRBJ2-7; 9 nucleotides agree with TRBD1. This CDR3 has 14 residues. V shed 5 bases, J shed 3 bases, and the junction held 5 bases outside the gene matches. CDR1 MNHNS and CDR2 SASEGT come from the germline V gene. CDR3 DNA sequence: TGTGCCAGCAGTTCCGGGACAGGGAGCTACGAGCAGTACTTC. Translating it yields CASSSGTGSYEQYF.

The chain uses TRBV7-3 and TRBJ2-1; a possible D gene is TRBD2 (6 bases). Germline lookup yields CDR1 SGHTA and CDR2 FQGTGA. The length of the CDR3 is 14 residues. The V gene lost 5 bases and the J gene lost 4 bases, with 12 bases spanning the gap. The CDR3 DNA follows: TGTGCCAGCAGCATTACCGGGGGTTACAATGAGCAGTTCTTC. Amino acid sequence: CASSITGGYNEQFF.

The chain uses TRBV30 and TRBJ1-1; no clear D gene. Germline CDR1 is GTSNPN and CDR2 is SVGIG (reference sequence). With 4 bases removed from V and 0 bases from J, the gap between germline ends came to 9 bases. The CDR3 is 13 residues long. The CDR3 coding sequence is TGTGCCTGGACCCCCGACATGAACACTGAAGCTTTCTTT. Encoded protein: CAWTPDMNTEAFF.

About this clone itself: In the same sample, other DNA sequences code for this CDR3. This chain joins TRBV2 and TRBJ1-1; TRBD1 might be the D (6 bases). The CDR3 runs 14 residues. The V and J ends lost 7 bases and 1 base respectively, with 13 bases between them. Germline V gene sequence: CDR1 SNHLY, CDR2 FYNNEI. The DNA of the CDR3 is TGTGCCAGCACGGCTGGGACACCGAACACTGAAGCTTTCTTT. As protein: CASTAGTPNTEAFF.

The chain employs TRBV19 and TRBJ1-5, with D maybe TRBD1 (5 bases). V shed 5 bases and J shed 6 bases, with 14 bases lying between them. This CDR3 spans 14 amino acids. Germline loops: CDR1 LNHDA, CDR2 SQIVND (reference sequence). The DNA for the CDR3 is TGTGCCAGTAGTGCTCTCGGGGGAAGTCAGCCCCAGCATTTT. It yields the protein CASSALGGSQPQHF.

The rearrangement joins TRBV7-2 to TRBJ2-1, with 8 bases matching TRBD1. Germline CDR1 reads SGHTA; CDR2 reads FQGNSA. J lost 7 bases, V lost 5 bases, and 7 bases had no gene match. The CDR3 has 14 amino acids. The CDR3 reads CASSERTGRNEQFF. CDR3 DNA: TGTGCCAGCAGCGAACGGACAGGGAGAAATGAGCAGTTCTTC.

The V call is TRBV9, the J call TRBJ2-3; TRBD2 matches 9 bases. Germline V CDR1 and CDR2: SGDLS, YYNGEE. The CDR3 length is 15 residues. Germline trimming cut 3 bases from V and 1 base from J; bases unmatched to any gene: 3. CDR3 protein: CASSDRLAGTDTQYF. DNA of the CDR3: TGTGCCAGCAGCGATAGACTAGCGGGCACAGATACGCAGTATTTT.

The V call is TRBV4-3, the J call TRBJ1-1; D is undetermined. Germline lookup yields CDR1 LGHNA and CDR2 YSLEER. CDR3 length: 15 amino acids. Trimming left V 0 bases short and J 1 base short, with 9 bases between. The CDR3 coding sequence is TGCGCCAGCAGCCAAGATCCGAGAAGGAACACTGAAGCTTTCTTT. Its translation is CASSQDPRRNTEAFF.

The rearrangement links TRBV30 to TRBJ1-4; the D is unclear. CDR1 and CDR2 from the germline V gene are GTSNPN and SVGIG (reference sequence). The CDR3 is made up of 16 amino acids. V was clipped by 0 bases and J by 0 bases, with 11 bases between them. CDR3 in amino acids: CAWSVRGVATNEKLFF. The CDR3, as DNA: TGTGCCTGGAGTGTCCGCGGGGTTGCAACTAATGAAAAACTGTTTTTT.

The chain couples TRBV4-1 to TRBJ1-4; D might be TRBD1 (5 bases). This CDR3 comprises 15 residues. Trimming removed 0 bases from V and 7 bases from J, with 12 bases in between. The V gene's germline CDR1 is MGHRA and CDR2 YSYEKL. CDR3 protein: CASSQDEGRVEKLFF. In nucleotides, the CDR3 is TGCGCCAGCAGCCAAGATGAAGGCAGGGTTGAAAAACTGTTTTTT.

The gene calls are TRBV5-6 and TRBJ1-6; D ambiguous. Trimming removed 4 bases at V and 8 bases at J, with 13 bases between. The germline CDR1 and CDR2 sequences are SGHDT and YYEEEE. The CDR3 spans 14 residues. The CDR3 coding sequence is TGTGCCAGCAGCACCGGACCGAGGGATTCACCCCTCCACTTT. Translating it yields CASSTGPRDSPLHF.

The rearrangement links TRBV5-3 to TRBJ1-3; TRBD1 might be the D (5 bases). TRBV5-3 is an open reading frame, and its role is uncertain. Trimming removed 1 base from V and 0 bases from J, with 11 bases in between. The CDR3 is 16 residues long. CDR3 sequence reads: CARSLILGPSGNTIYF. The CDR3 DNA follows: TGTGCCAGAAGCTTGATTTTGGGGCCCTCTGGAAACACCATATATTTT.

This clone was observed a few times. This sequence joins TRBV7-3 and TRBJ1-1; unclear D gene. The germline V gene has CDR1 SGHTA and CDR2 FQGTGA. This CDR3 is 13 amino acids long. Trimming shortened V by 1 base and J by 2 bases, and 5 bases separated the two germline ends. CDR3 in DNA: TGTGCCAGCAGCTTAAGCGCAAACACTGAAGCTTTCTTT. Protein sequence: CASSLSANTEAFF.

The rearrangement links TRBV30 to TRBJ1-6, with D uncertain. The CDR3 is made up of 12 amino acids. V lost 4 bases and J lost 8, with 9 bases in between. Germline loops: CDR1 GTSNPN, CDR2 SVGIG (reference sequence). CDR3 sequence reads: CAWIHRDSPLHF. CDR3 DNA sequence: TGTGCCTGGATACATCGGGATTCACCCCTCCACTTT.

The CDR3 loop is CASSLGTSGGEQFF. The DNA of the CDR3 is TGTGCCAGCAGCTTGGGGACTAGCGGGGGGGAGCAGTTCTTC. This chain connects TRBV11-2 to TRBJ2-1, with 15 bases matching TRBD2. V was pared by 3 bases and J by 10 bases, with 1 base of the junction left unmatched. The germline CDR1 and CDR2 sequences are SGHAT and FQNNGV. The CDR3 has 14 amino acids.

This clone was seen once. V usage is TRBV20-1 and J usage is TRBJ1-3, with D unresolved. CDR1 is DFQATT and CDR2 is SNEGSKA in the germline V gene (reference sequence). Deletions cut 3 bases from V and 8 bases from J, with 8 bases between. The CDR3 extends over 11 amino acids. The CDR3 sequence is CSASVEDTIYF. The DNA for the CDR3 is TGCAGTGCTAGTGTTGAGGACACCATATATTTT.

V and J are TRBV28 and TRBJ2-7, with a tentative D call TRBD1 (5 bases). This CDR3 is 14 amino acids long. CDR1 and CDR2 from the germline V gene are MDHEN and SYDVKM. Trimming shortened V by 5 bases and J by 5 bases, and 16 bases separated the two germline ends. The CDR3 region has the DNA TGTGCCAGCAGTCCTGTGGGGCACGGTAACGAGCAGTACTTC. As protein: CASSPVGHGNEQYF. The variable domain in full, with the rest retrieved from reference TRBV28 and TRBJ2-7, is DVKVTQSSRYLVKRTGEKVFLECVQDMDHENMFWYRQDPGLGLRLIYFSYDVKMKEKGDIPEGYSVSREKKERFSLILESASTNQTSMYLCASSPVGHGNEQYFGPGTRLTVT.

The V call is TRBV19, the J call TRBJ1-1; unclear D gene. Germline lookup yields CDR1 LNHDA and CDR2 SQIVND (reference sequence). Deletions cut 5 bases from V and 4 bases from J, with 11 bases between. The CDR3 is made up of 13 amino acids. CDR3 DNA: TGTGCCAGTAGTGGTCGGGAGGGCACTGAAGCTTTCTTT. This sequence encodes CASSGREGTEAFF. The whole variable domain, remainder taken from reference TRBV19 and TRBJ1-1, is DGGITQSPKYLFRKEGQNVTLSCEQNLNHDAMYWYRQDPGQGLRLIYYSQIVNDFQKGDIAEGYSVSREKKESFPLTVTSAQKNPTAFYLCASSGREGTEAFFGQGTRLTVV.

This clone appeared once. The genes are TRBV4-3 and TRBJ2-2; TRBD2 aligns across 14 bases. Germline CDR1 and CDR2: LGHNA and YSLEER. V trimming: 2 bases; J trimming: 2 bases; junction bases outside the gene matches: 7. The CDR3 covers 19 residues. The CDR3 loop is CASSQLRLAGGLNTGELFF. CDR3 bases: TGCGCCAGCAGCCAACTGAGACTAGCGGGAGGGCTCAACACCGGGGAGCTGTTTTTT.

This clone has a handful of counts. This sequence joins TRBV5-6 and TRBJ2-1, with D possibly matching TRBD2 (6 bases). V lost 9 bases and J 3 bases, leaving 16 bases between the germline ends. The CDR3 contains 14 residues. Per germline, CDR1 SGHDT and CDR2 YYEEEE. CDR3 sequence reads: CATQGVADYNEQFF. The CDR3 nucleotides are TGTGCCACCCAAGGAGTAGCGGACTACAATGAGCAGTTCTTC.

A single count supports this clone. V usage is TRBV19 and J usage is TRBJ1-5; TRBD1 is a possible D gene (5 bases). The CDR3 has 14 amino acids. V lost 1 base and J lost 3, with 7 bases in between. CDR1 and CDR2 (germline): LNHDA, SQIVND (reference sequence). CDR3 amino acids: CASSIGGVNQPQHF. In nucleotides, the CDR3 is TGTGCCAGTAGTATAGGGGGGGTCAATCAGCCCCAGCATTTT. Variable domain in full (rest from reference TRBV19 and TRBJ1-5): DGGITQSPKYLFRKEGQNVTLSCEQNLNHDAMYWYRQDPGQGLRLIYYSQIVNDFQKGDIAEGYSVSREKKESFPLTVTSAQKNPTAFYLCASSIGGVNQPQHFGDGTRLSIL.